Each of the 5 T cell receptor beta chains below was sequenced from the same sample in a study of blood T cell repertoires in COVID-19. The protocol was immunoSEQ multiplex PCR, while the TCRdb copy is restricted to in-frame clones and leaves out a portion. The sample lists over 85,000 clones; about 91% were seen once. The source material was peripheral blood. The receptors originated from a woman aged 70-85 years with acute or convalescent COVID-19.

This rearrangement joins TRBV6-5 to TRBJ1-5; a possible D gene is TRBD1 (6 bases). Trimming pared 6 bases from V and 6 bases from J, leaving 12 bases between. The germline gives CDR1 MNHEY, CDR2 SVGAGI. This CDR3 has 13 amino acids. The CDR3 reads CASRQGGFQPQHF. CDR3 nucleotides: TGTGCCAGCAGACAGGGCGGATTTCAGCCCCAGCATTTT.

V usage is TRBV9 and J usage is TRBJ1-2; D possibly corresponds to TRBD1 (5 bases). This CDR3 contains 13 residues. Trimming took off 0 bases at V and 7 bases at J, with 10 bases between the two ends. The V gene's germline CDR1 is SGDLS and CDR2 YYNGEE. In DNA form, the CDR3 reads TGTGCCAGCAGCGTAGACGCCACAGGTGGCTACACCTTC. It translates to CASSVDATGGYTF.

The chain links TRBV16 to TRBJ1-5, with 8 bases lining up with TRBD1. The ends lost 5 bases at V and 7 bases at J; junction bases unmatched: 4. From germline, CDR1 is KGHSY and CDR2 FQNENV. The CDR3 covers 13 residues. CDR3 DNA: TGTGCCAGCAGCTGGCAGGGGGCCCAGCCCCAGCATTTT. It yields the protein CASSWQGAQPQHF.

J is TRBJ2-7 and V is TRBV5-1; TRBD1 matches 8 bases. The CDR3 has 14 residues. V gave up 0 bases and J gave up 6 bases; unmatched junction bases: 5. Germline assignment: CDR1 SGHRS and CDR2 YFSETQ. The CDR3 bases are TGCGCCAGCAGCTTGGGCCAGGGGGCGTCCGAGCAGTACTTC. Its protein is CASSLGQGASEQYF.

The gene calls are TRBV6-5 and TRBJ1-3; D is ambiguous. The germline V and J ends were trimmed by 4 bases and 1 base, with 8 bases remaining between them. CDR1 and CDR2 (germline): MNHEY, SVGAGI. CDR3 size: 14 residues. In DNA form, the CDR3 reads TGTGCCAGCAGTTCTACAGTGTCTGGAAACACCATATATTTT. Translating gives CASSSTVSGNTIYF.